A single sample gave rise to the 10 T cell receptor beta chains below, sequenced in a study of CD8+ T cells in alopecia areata. TCR sequencing used cDNA made by reverse transcription of extracted RNA. Some clones are missing from TCRdb's copy, which holds only in-frame ones; the method was immunoSEQ multiplex PCR. The sample has roughly 200,000 clones, 56% seen once. The source material was CD8+ T cells sorted from blood. The receptors stem from a human donor in good health.

There are a few counts of this clone. The V and J genes are TRBV4-1 and TRBJ1-2; TRBD1 matches 8 bases. CDR3 size: 16 residues. CDR1 is MGHRA, CDR2 YSYEKL, per germline. The J segment lost 8 bases and the V segment lost 3 bases, leaving 14 bases of the junction unmatched. CDR3 residues: CASSQLLDRAPSGYTF. The CDR3 nucleotides read TGCGCCAGCAGCCAGCTGCTGGACAGGGCCCCTAGCGGCTACACCTTC.

This clone has only one observation. The chain is built from TRBV9 and TRBJ1-2; D may be TRBD1 (5 bases). The CDR3 is 15 residues long. CDR1 is SGDLS and CDR2 is YYNGEE in the germline V gene. Trimming took 0 bases from V and 6 from J, leaving 15 bases between them. CDR3 nucleotide sequence: TGTGCCAGCAGCGTAGGGGCCGGAGGGGTGGATGGCTACACCTTC. Translating it yields CASSVGAGGVDGYTF.

This clone was seen a few times. This chain connects TRBV6-1 to TRBJ2-7; the match to TRBD1 covers 8 bases. The CDR3 has 12 amino acids. The ends lost 6 bases at V and 6 bases at J; junction bases unmatched: 4. Germline V gives CDR1 MNHNS, CDR2 SASEGT. The CDR3 DNA follows: TGTGCCAGCAGCCCGACAGGGGTCGAGCAGTACTTC. Translating gives CASSPTGVEQYF.

This clone was seen a handful of times. The chain combines TRBV6-7 with TRBJ1-5; D is uncertain. TRBV6-7 has ORF status, its function being uncertain. The V end lost 10 bases, the J end lost 0 bases, and 13 bases lay between the germline ends. The length of the CDR3 is 14 residues. CDR3 bases: TGTGCCACTCGTCTCCCGGATAGCAATCAGCCCCAGCATTTT. It yields the protein CATRLPDSNQPQHF.

This chain connects TRBV29-1 to TRBJ1-2; D call uncertain. The V end lost 6 bases, the J end lost 8 bases, and 7 bases lay between the germline ends. This CDR3 comprises 9 residues. Germline V gives CDR1 SQVTM, CDR2 ANQGSEA. CDR3 nucleotide sequence: TGCAGCGTCAACAGCGGCTACACCTTC. The encoded protein is CSVNSGYTF.

This clone was recorded once. The chain employs TRBV2 and TRBJ1-2, with D possibly being TRBD1 (5 bases). Trimming removed 3 bases at V and 4 bases at J, with 6 bases between. The CDR3 runs to 12 residues. Germline CDR1 reads SNHLY; CDR2 reads FYNNEI. In nucleotides, the CDR3 is TGTGCCAGCAGTGATGGGGCCTATGGCTACACCTTC. Encoded protein: CASSDGAYGYTF.

The chain is built from TRBV27 and TRBJ2-1, with a weak D call TRBD2 (7 bases). V was shortened by 10 bases and J by 2 bases, with 15 bases between the two germline ends. Per germline, CDR1 MNHEY and CDR2 SMNVEV (reference sequence). CDR3 size: 14 residues. CDR3 nucleotide sequence: TGTGCCACCAAGGGGGGGGGCGCCTACAATGAGCAGTTCTTC. Translating it yields CATKGGGAYNEQFF.

This clone was observed a few times. The V call is TRBV30, the J call TRBJ2-7; 7 bases agree with TRBD1. The trim removed 0 bases at V and 6 bases at J, leaving 5 bases unmatched. Germline CDR1 is GTSNPN and CDR2 is SVGIG (reference sequence). CDR3 length: 13 residues. CDR3 residues: CAWSVVRDSEQYF. The CDR3 DNA sequence: TGTGCCTGGAGTGTTGTTAGGGACAGCGAGCAGTACTTC.

The rearrangement uses TRBV30 and TRBJ1-1; 8 bases map to TRBD1. From germline, CDR1 is GTSNPN and CDR2 SVGIG (reference sequence). The CDR3 extends over 13 amino acids. The V segment lost 3 bases and the J segment 2 bases; nucleotides outside the gene matches: 2. The CDR3 nucleotides read TGTGCCTGGAGGGACAGGGTTAACACTGAAGCTTTCTTT. It specifies CAWRDRVNTEAFF.

This clone was found a few times. The chain recombines TRBV21-1 with TRBJ2-1. TRBV21-1 is noted as a pseudogene. CDR3 length: 14 amino acids. The CDR3 region is CASSPPGTNNEQFF. In DNA form, the CDR3 reads TGTGCCAGCAGCCCCCCAGGGACCAACAATGAGCAGTTCTTC.